Following are 14 T cell receptor beta chains from one sample sequenced in a study of shared clonotypes between healthy human individuals. Only CD45RO-negative cells positively selected for CCR7 counted as naive CD8 cells, so terminally differentiated effector memory CD45RA+ cells were excluded. TCRdb's copy holds only in-frame clones and misses some; the assay was immunoSEQ multiplex PCR. The data hold approximately 1.9 million clones, with just over 90% observed a single time. The sequenced material came from naive CD8+ T cells from PBMCs. These receptors originate from a man between 18 and 29 years old in good health. Some clones in this sample may be carry-over from other donors' samples.

This sequence joins TRBV2 and TRBJ1-3, with TRBD1 identical over 8 bases. CDR3 length equals 20 residues. CDR1 is SNHLY, CDR2 FYNNEI, per germline. The junction had 21 bases not matched to a gene; V was cut back by 4 bases and J by 4 bases. The CDR3 nucleotides read TGTGCCAGCAGTGGGCCGAGGAACTACGAATTGGACAGGGTGGGAAACACCATATATTTT. It yields the protein CASSGPRNYELDRVGNTIYF.

The chain links TRBV2 to TRBJ2-7; TRBD1 matches 8 bases. Germline CDR1 and CDR2: SNHLY and FYNNEI. With V trimmed by 4 bases and J by 4 bases, 3 bases remained unmatched. The CDR3 is 13 residues long. The CDR3 sequence: CASSAGGWYEQYF. DNA for the CDR3: TGTGCCAGCAGTGCAGGGGGCTGGTACGAGCAGTACTTC.

J is TRBJ2-1 and V is TRBV28; TRBD2 matches at 13 bases. This CDR3 is built from 13 residues. V gave up 6 bases and J gave up 14 bases; unmatched junction bases: 7. Germline V gene lookup returns CDR1 MDHEN and CDR2 SYDVKM. CDR3: CASSSGLAGVKFF. The CDR3, as DNA: TGTGCCAGCAGCTCAGGACTAGCGGGAGTGAAGTTCTTC.

The V gene is TRBV4-3, the J gene TRBJ2-1, with TRBD1 matching over 9 bases. Germline trimming cut 4 bases from V and 12 bases from J; bases unmatched to any gene: 13. Germline V gene data show CDR1 as LGHNA and CDR2 as YSLEER. The length of the CDR3 is 15 residues. The CDR3 protein is CASSPGQGGPIVQFF. The CDR3 DNA follows: TGCGCCAGCAGCCCGGGACAGGGCGGTCCAATTGTGCAGTTCTTC.

CDR3 in DNA: TGTGCCAGCAGCTTATTGGGCCTATCGGAAGAGACCCAGTACTTC. It yields the protein CASSLLGLSEETQYF. The genes are TRBV5-6 and TRBJ2-5; D is undetermined. Germline V gives CDR1 SGHDT, CDR2 YYEEEE. V was trimmed by 2 bases and J by 3 bases, leaving 14 bases between them. This CDR3 comprises 15 residues.

The J gene is TRBJ2-3, the V gene TRBV7-9; D assignment may be TRBD1 or TRBD2 (5 bases each). The CDR3 length is 16 residues. V was pared by 5 bases and J by 3 bases, with 18 bases between. Germline V gene sequence: CDR1 SEHNR, CDR2 FQNEAQ (reference sequence). DNA of the CDR3: TGTGCCAGCAGCGCAAGGGACGAGCATGGGACAGATACGCAGTATTTT. Encoded protein: CASSARDEHGTDTQYF. Drawing the rest from reference TRBV7-9 and TRBJ2-3, the complete variable domain is DTGVSQNPRHKITKRGQNVTFRCDPISEHNRLYWYRQTLGQGPEFLTYFQNEAQLEKSRLLSDRFSAERPKGSFSTLEIQRTEQGDSAMYLCASSARDEHGTDTQYFGPGTRLTVL.

The chain links TRBV5-4 to TRBJ2-2, with 14 positions matching TRBD2. The CDR3 runs 17 residues. With 6 bases clipped from V and 8 bases from J, the junction kept 12 bases outside the gene matches. The germline V gene encodes CDR1 SGHNT and CDR2 YYREEE (reference sequence). The CDR3 coding sequence is TGTGCCAGCACCTGGGGGACTAGCGGGAGCCTAGCTGGGGAGCTGTTTTTT. It specifies CASTWGTSGSLAGELFF.

The J gene is TRBJ1-4, the V gene TRBV6-5; 9 nucleotides agree with TRBD1. The germline gives CDR1 MNHEY, CDR2 SVGAGI. The CDR3 sequence is 14 residues long. V lost 5 bases, J lost 6 bases, and 4 bases stayed unmatched. CDR3 sequence: CASSHRTGDEKLFF. The CDR3 region has the DNA TGTGCCAGCAGTCACCGGACAGGGGATGAAAAACTGTTTTTT.

As to this clone: The sample has other DNA sequences that encode this CDR3 too. The chain is built from TRBV30 and TRBJ1-1; D gene ambiguous. The CDR3 is 12 amino acids. Trimming pared 2 bases from V and 3 bases from J, leaving 7 bases between. Germline CDR1 GTSNPN, CDR2 SVGIG (reference sequence). This CDR3 is CAWSLGYTEAFF. CDR3 DNA: TGTGCCTGGAGTTTGGGGTACACTGAAGCTTTCTTT.

The gene calls are TRBV5-1 and TRBJ1-4; 7 bases map to TRBD1. The CDR3 spans 15 residues. Germline loops: CDR1 SGHRS, CDR2 YFSETQ. J lost 7 bases, V lost 1 base, and 7 bases had no gene match. The CDR3 spells CASSLWPGTAEKLFF. The CDR3 bases are TGCGCCAGCAGCTTGTGGCCCGGGACAGCTGAAAAACTGTTTTTT. Full variable domain (missing parts from reference TRBV5-1 and TRBJ1-4): KAGVTQTPRYLIKTRGQQVTLSCSPISGHRSVSWYQQTPGQGLQFLFEYFSETQRNKGNFPGRFSGRQFSNSRSEMNVSTLELGDSALYLCASSLWPGTAEKLFFGSGTQLSVL.

The chain has TRBV11-2 and TRBJ2-3; possible D gene TRBD1, 5 bases. This CDR3 is built from 17 residues. Germline V gives CDR1 SGHAT, CDR2 FQNNGV. V shed 5 bases and J shed 1 base, with 19 bases lying between them. This CDR3 is CASSVPETGSGTDTQYF. The DNA for the CDR3 is TGTGCCAGCAGCGTCCCCGAAACAGGATCCGGCACAGATACGCAGTATTTT.

The chain joins TRBV7-2 to TRBJ2-6, with 9 bases lining up with TRBD1. This CDR3 comprises 18 residues. Germline CDR1 SGHTA, CDR2 FQGNSA. Germline trimming cut 4 bases from V and 2 bases from J; bases unmatched to any gene: 9. Written as DNA, the CDR3 is TGTGCCAGCAGCTCACCCCGGGACAGGGTAACTGGGGCCAACGTCCTGACTTTC. It encodes CASSSPRDRVTGANVLTF.

The rearrangement links TRBV7-9 to TRBJ2-2, with 8 bases that match TRBD2. Germline trimming cut 5 bases from V and 2 bases from J; bases unmatched to any gene: 7. The germline gives CDR1 SEHNR, CDR2 FQNEAQ (reference sequence). CDR3 length equals 16 residues. For the CDR3, the DNA is TGTGCCAGCAGCCACTGGGGACTAGAAAACACCGGGGAGCTGTTTTTT. Protein: CASSHWGLENTGELFF.

In DNA, the CDR3 is TGTGCCAGCAGCTTAGAAGCTAGCGGGAAAGAGACCCAGTACTTC. It encodes CASSLEASGKETQYF. The gene calls are TRBV7-7 and TRBJ2-5, with 9 nucleotides matching TRBD2. Germline V gene lookup returns CDR1 SSHAT and CDR2 FNYEAQ (reference sequence). The CDR3 sequence is 15 residues long. The ends lost 1 base at V and 3 bases at J; junction bases unmatched: 3.